The sequence of this T cell receptor beta chain was determined in a study of T cells in Graves' hyperthyroidism and ophthalmopathy. A sample of blood taken at first hyperthyroidism diagnosis preceded any ophthalmopathy symptoms. Deletions cut 5 bases from V and 7 bases from J, with 12 bases between. Germline CDR1 is MDHEN and CDR2 is SYDVKM. The CDR3 covers 13 residues. TCR beta CDR3 regions were amplified from RNA transcripts. The study used the HTBI primer set for a first-round RT-PCR of the TCR CDR3. TCRdb reanalysed the multiplex PCR reads using MiXCR and keeps one entry per CDR3 protein. The top ten clones hold around 20% of a sample with 370,000 or so distinct CDR3 sequences, less than 15% of them seen once.

Material: blood. This clonotype was obtained from a man aged 30-40 years with Graves' hyperthyroidism that later progressed to Graves' ophthalmopathy. This chain connects TRBV28 to TRBJ1-5, with D hard to call. CDR3 bases: TGTGCCAGCAGTCCACCGTTTCAGCAGCCCCAGCATTTT. Amino acid sequence: CASSPPFQQPQHF. Supplemented by reference TRBV28 and TRBJ1-5, the full variable domain reads DVKVTQSSRYLVKRTGEKVFLECVQDMDHENMFWYRQDPGLGLRLIYFSYDVKMKEKGDIPEGYSVSREKKERFSLILESASTNQTSMYLCASSPPFQQPQHFGDGTRLSIL.